Below, 9 T cell receptor beta chains from the same sample are listed, as sequenced in a study of blood T cell repertoires in COVID-19. The repertoire was sequenced with immunoSEQ multiplex PCR; TCRdb's copy has only in-frame clones and lacks some. The sample lists about 74,000 clones; about four fifths were seen once. Material for sequencing was peripheral blood. The receptors were sampled from a man in his 70s with acute or convalescent COVID-19.

The genes are TRBV18 and TRBJ1-1; D remains unclear. V was pared by 6 bases and J by 1 base, with 3 bases between. The CDR3 contains 11 residues. Germline-derived CDR1 and CDR2 are KGHSH and LQKENI. The CDR3 loop is CASSRNTEAFF. CDR3 DNA sequence: TGTGCCAGCTCGCGGAACACTGAAGCTTTCTTT. The full variable domain, with the rest looked up from reference TRBV18 and TRBJ1-1, is NAGVMQNPRHLVRRRGQEARLRCSPMKGHSHVYWYRQLPEEGLKFMVYLQKENIIDESGMPKERFSAEFPKEGPSILRIQQVVRGDSAAYFCASSRNTEAFFGQGTRLTVV.

The chain has TRBV9 and TRBJ1-1, with a tentative D call TRBD1 (5 bases). This CDR3 region has 13 residues. Germline lookup yields CDR1 SGDLS and CDR2 YYNGEE. V was pared by 4 bases and J by 11 bases, with 18 bases between. CDR3 in amino acids: CASSPSLGGTAFF. Here the CDR3 DNA reads TGTGCCAGCAGCCCCTCCCTTGGGGGGACGGCTTTCTTT.

J is TRBJ2-7 and V is TRBV6-1, with a possible D match to TRBD1 (5 bases). V was shortened by 2 bases and J by 1 base, with 9 bases between the two germline ends. Germline CDR1 and CDR2: MNHNS and SASEGT. The CDR3 has 14 residues. The CDR3 loop is CASSESRGSYEQYF. As DNA, the CDR3 is TGTGCCAGCAGTGAATCAAGGGGTTCCTACGAGCAGTACTTC.

This chain joins TRBV27 and TRBJ2-1, with 12 bases matching TRBD2. The CDR3 is 15 amino acids. In germline, CDR1 is MNHEY, CDR2 SMNVEV (reference sequence). The V gene end was trimmed by 6 bases and the J gene end by 4 bases; junction bases not matched to a gene: 4. CDR3 loop: CASRTGTSGYNEQFF. Here the CDR3 DNA reads TGTGCCAGCAGAACCGGGACTAGCGGGTACAATGAGCAGTTCTTC.

The J gene is TRBJ1-2, the V gene TRBV25-1, with D unclear. The V gene's germline CDR1 is MGHDK and CDR2 SYGVNS. The CDR3 length is 13 residues. Trimming stripped 6 bases from V and 7 bases from J, with 15 bases between. The CDR3 loop reads CASSSAGLAGYTF. The CDR3 region has the DNA TGTGCCAGCAGCTCCGCGGGGTTGGCTGGCTACACCTTC.

The V gene is TRBV5-4, the J gene TRBJ2-1, with 8 bases lining up with TRBD2. This CDR3 region has 19 residues. CDR1 SGHNT and CDR2 YYREEE come from the germline V gene (reference sequence). The J segment lost 3 bases and the V segment lost 4 bases, leaving 18 bases of the junction unmatched. This chain's CDR3 is CASSPSGLVTQYIYNEQFF. The CDR3 DNA is TGTGCCAGCAGCCCTTCGGGACTAGTCACTCAATACATCTACAATGAGCAGTTCTTC.

This chain uses TRBV19 with TRBJ2-5, with TRBD2 as a possible D gene (6 bases). The CDR3 has 15 residues. Trimming took off 3 bases at V and 5 bases at J, with 16 bases between the two ends. In germline, CDR1 is LNHDA, CDR2 SQIVND (reference sequence). CDR3 in amino acids: CASSIGQAGPETQYF. The CDR3, as DNA: TGTGCCAGTAGTATCGGGCAGGCGGGGCCTGAGACCCAGTACTTC. The variable domain in full, completed from reference TRBV19 and TRBJ2-5, reads DGGITQSPKYLFRKEGQNVTLSCEQNLNHDAMYWYRQDPGQGLRLIYYSQIVNDFQKGDIAEGYSVSREKKESFPLTVTSAQKNPTAFYLCASSIGQAGPETQYFGPGTRLLVL.

The gene calls are TRBV7-9 and TRBJ2-3; 10 positions agree with TRBD2. The CDR3 runs to 15 residues. From germline, CDR1 is SEHNR and CDR2 FQNEAQ (reference sequence). J was trimmed by 2 bases and V by 3 bases; bases with no gene match: 2. CDR3 DNA sequence: TGTGCCAGCAGCTTCGGACTAGCGGACACAGATACGCAGTATTTT. Protein sequence: CASSFGLADTDTQYF.

J is TRBJ1-1 and V is TRBV9; 8 bases align to TRBD1. With 1 base clipped from V and 5 bases from J, the junction kept 4 bases outside the gene matches. The V gene's germline CDR1 is SGDLS and CDR2 YYNGEE. CDR3 length equals 14 residues. The CDR3 spells CASSVQGAGTEAFF. The CDR3 DNA reads as TGTGCCAGCAGCGTACAGGGGGCCGGGACTGAAGCTTTCTTT.